This passage covers 18 T cell receptor beta chains from one sample sequenced in a study of shared clonotypes between healthy human individuals. Selected positively for CCR7 and CD45RO-negative, naive CD8 cells excluded terminally differentiated effector memory CD45RA+ cells. Repertoires were generated with immunoSEQ multiplex PCR, while TCRdb's copy carries only in-frame clones and drops some. The data contain about 2,100,000 clones, 93% of them singletons. Sequenced: naive CD8+ T cells from PBMCs. The receptors were sampled from a young man in good health. Some clones in this sample may be carry-over from other donors' samples.

With respect to this clone: This sample also contains other DNA sequences that code for the same CDR3. This chain joins TRBV5-1 and TRBJ1-1; tentative D call: TRBD1 (5 bases). The CDR3 sequence is 15 residues long. Trimming stripped 0 bases from V and 0 bases from J, with 9 bases between. CDR1 and CDR2 (germline): SGHRS, YFSETQ. The CDR3 DNA follows: TGCGCCAGCAGCTTGGCGGCAGGGATGAACACTGAAGCTTTCTTT. Its translation: CASSLAAGMNTEAFF.

V and J are TRBV6-6 and TRBJ2-7; D gene uncertain. CDR3 length: 10 amino acids. Germline V gene sequence: CDR1 MNHNY, CDR2 SVGAGI (reference sequence). The V end lost 5 bases, the J end lost 6 bases, and 5 bases lay between the germline ends. In DNA form, the CDR3 reads TGTGCCAGCAGTGAGGTCGAGCAGTACTTC. It encodes CASSEVEQYF.

The chain joins TRBV9 to TRBJ1-5, with D unclear. Germline V gives CDR1 SGDLS, CDR2 YYNGEE. V was pared by 0 bases and J by 10 bases, with 11 bases between. This CDR3 is 13 amino acids long. CDR3 nucleotide sequence: TGTGCCAGCAGCGTAGGAGCTTCGGGCCCCCAGCATTTT. It is translated as CASSVGASGPQHF.

The chain employs TRBV7-3 and TRBJ2-3; maybe TRBD1 (6 bases). CDR1 SGHTA and CDR2 FQGTGA come from the germline V gene. The germline V and J ends were trimmed by 5 bases and 2 bases, with 20 bases remaining between them. The CDR3 contains 17 residues. This CDR3 is CASSLNPRTVLTDTQYF. CDR3 coding DNA: TGTGCCAGCAGCCTTAACCCCCGGACAGTCCTCACAGATACGCAGTATTTT.

The rearrangement joins TRBV6-1 to TRBJ1-4, with TRBD1 identical over 8 bases. Germline V gene data show CDR1 as MNHNS and CDR2 as SASEGT. Trimming at V came to 4 bases and at J to 7 bases, leaving 11 bases not matched to a gene. The CDR3 contains 16 residues. The CDR3 DNA is TGTGCCAGCAGTGGGGGGACAGGCCTCGCTAGTGAAAAACTGTTTTTT. Protein product: CASSGGTGLASEKLFF.

The CDR3, as DNA: TGTGCCAGCAGCTTAAGGGTCGGTCGACTAGCGCACTACTCCTACGAGCAGTACTTC. Amino acid sequence: CASSLRVGRLAHYSYEQYF. The V call is TRBV7-2, the J call TRBJ2-7, with 8 bases lining up with TRBD2. J gave up 0 bases and V 2 bases, and 15 bases lay outside the gene matches. The CDR3 loop spans 19 amino acids. Germline loops: CDR1 SGHTA, CDR2 FQGNSA.

Turning to this clone: This CDR3 is also generated by other DNA sequences in the sample. The genes are TRBV6-5 and TRBJ2-7; 9 bases are a match to TRBD1. The germline V gene encodes CDR1 MNHEY and CDR2 SVGAGI. CDR3 length: 13 amino acids. V lost 6 bases, J lost 3 bases, and 3 bases stayed unmatched. CDR3 sequence (DNA): TGTGCCAGCAGCCTGGGACAGGGCTACGAGCAGTACTTC. The encoded protein is CASSLGQGYEQYF.

Regarding this clone: Different DNA sequences within this sample yield the same CDR3. The V call is TRBV29-1, the J call TRBJ1-1; no firm D call. Between the trimmed V and J ends, which lost 6 bases and 0 bases, there was a span of 5 bases. Looked up from germline, CDR1 is SQVTM and CDR2 is ANQGSEA. This CDR3 spans 11 amino acids. CDR3 DNA: TGCAGCGTAACCGTGAACACTGAAGCTTTCTTT. It is translated as CSVTVNTEAFF.

The chain has TRBV4-3 and TRBJ1-5; possibly TRBD1 for D (6 bases). Germline V gene data show CDR1 as LGHNA and CDR2 as YSLEER. This CDR3 is built from 16 residues. Trimming took off 1 base at V and 6 bases at J, with 16 bases between the two ends. This CDR3 reads CASSQGTGPLAQPQHF. The CDR3 coding sequence is TGCGCCAGCAGCCAAGGTACAGGGCCGTTGGCTCAGCCCCAGCATTTT.

V and J are TRBV28 and TRBJ1-2; TRBD1 might be the D (6 bases). The CDR3 extends over 15 amino acids. The V gene lost 4 bases and the J gene lost 0 bases, with 12 bases spanning the gap. Germline CDR1 reads MDHEN; CDR2 reads SYDVKM. The CDR3 DNA reads TGTGCCAGCAGTTACAGGGATACAGCTAACTATGGCTACACCTTC. This encodes CASSYRDTANYGYTF.

In DNA, the CDR3 is TGTGCCAGCAGTGAATTCGTAGGGGGTTTGCAGTACGAGCAGTACTTC. This translates into CASSEFVGGLQYEQYF. This chain uses TRBV6-1 with TRBJ2-7; D is perhaps TRBD1 (6 bases). Germline V lookup: CDR1 MNHNS, CDR2 SASEGT. V shed 2 bases and J shed 4 bases, with 18 bases lying between them. This CDR3 spans 16 amino acids.

The chain couples TRBV27 to TRBJ2-1, with TRBD2 identical over 8 bases. CDR3 length equals 15 residues. The junction had 13 bases not matched to a gene; V was cut back by 5 bases and J by 10 bases. Germline lookup yields CDR1 MNHEY and CDR2 SMNVEV (reference sequence). The DNA of the CDR3 is TGTGCCAGCAGTGTCGGGGGGGCCCAACCAGGAGAGCAGTTCTTC. Translating it yields CASSVGGAQPGEQFF.

The rearrangement links TRBV19 to TRBJ2-3; tentatively, D is TRBD2 (5 bases). This CDR3 spans 15 amino acids. CDR1 and CDR2 from the germline V gene are LNHDA and SQIVND (reference sequence). V dropped 6 bases and J dropped 0 bases, with 13 bases sitting between them. CDR3 region: CASRGSAFSTDTQYF. The CDR3 bases are TGTGCCAGTAGGGGGAGTGCCTTTAGCACAGATACGCAGTATTTT.

The rearrangement joins TRBV7-9 to TRBJ2-3; no clear D gene. Trimming left V 6 bases short and J 7 bases short, with 14 bases between. In germline, CDR1 is SEHNR, CDR2 FQNEAQ (reference sequence). This CDR3 is 13 amino acids long. The DNA of the CDR3 is TGTGCCAGCAGAGGATTCTCCGTTAATACGCAGTATTTT. Its protein product is CASRGFSVNTQYF.

The J gene is TRBJ2-7, the V gene TRBV7-2, with TRBD1 identical over 8 bases. Unmatched junction bases numbered 4, after V lost 1 base and J lost 2 bases. This CDR3 contains 15 residues. CDR1 SGHTA and CDR2 FQGNSA come from the germline V gene. DNA for the CDR3: TGTGCCAGCAGCTTAGATCAGGACAGGGCCTACGAGCAGTACTTC. Protein sequence: CASSLDQDRAYEQYF.

The DNA of the CDR3 is TGTGCCATCAGTGAGTCCCCGGAACAGGACCCTGGCTACACCTTC. Translating gives CAISESPEQDPGYTF. V and J are TRBV10-3 and TRBJ1-2, with D tentatively TRBD1 (5 bases). Looked up from germline, CDR1 is ENHRY and CDR2 is SYGVKD. Trimming stripped 0 bases from V and 7 bases from J, with 15 bases between. The CDR3 contains 15 residues.

This clone was found a few times. V is TRBV19 and J is TRBJ1-5; the D gene is possibly TRBD1 (6 bases). Trimming pared 3 bases from V and 5 bases from J, leaving 11 bases between. Germline CDR1 reads LNHDA; CDR2 reads SQIVND (reference sequence). The CDR3 runs 14 residues. The CDR3 loop is CASSIRDTYQPQHF. The CDR3 DNA reads TGTGCCAGTAGTATCCGGGACACATATCAGCCCCAGCATTTT.

On this clone: Germline and junction disagree at one end, which may indicate a read error. The chain uses TRBV11-2 and TRBJ2-7; 7 nucleotides match TRBD2. This CDR3 spans 15 amino acids. Germline CDR1 SGHAT, CDR2 FQNNGV. The CDR3 nucleotides read TGTGCCAGCAGTTTAGCCCGGGGCGGGGGCTACGAGCAGTACTTC. Protein product: CASSLARGGGYEQYF.